Sequencing of this TCR beta chain was carried out in a study of OX40 agonist ivuxolimab in advanced cancers. Background on the study: Intravenous ivuxolimab at 0.01 to 10 mg/kg was given to patients every 2 weeks. The mean age was approximately 60 years, ranging from 23 to 79, with about four fifths of participants male.

Broader study findings: At 0.1 to 3.0 mg/kg and by week 6, CD4+ and CD8+ T cells in the blood had expanded clonally.

For this clone: Its antigen is still unknown.

The trim removed 5 bases at V and 6 bases at J, leaving 6 bases unmatched. Germline CDR1 is SGHVS and CDR2 is FNYEAQ. The CDR3 is 15 amino acids. Here immunoSEQ multiplex PCR was the method, and the copy in TCRdb shows in-frame clones only, minus some. This sample carries tens of thousands of clones, about nine tenths of them seen once, and the ten largest clones take approximately 7.4%. Autoimmune disease history or systemic immunosuppression barred patients. The V gene is TRBV7-6, the J gene TRBJ2-1; 11 bases map to TRBD2. Sequenced here: CD4+ or CD8+ T cells sorted from blood, sampled in a trial of the OX40 agonist ivuxolimab. The receptor's source is an adult with an advanced solid tumor such as melanoma, head and neck, liver or kidney cancer. CDR3 DNA: TGTGCCAGCAGCATGCTAGCGGGGGGAGGCAATGAGCAGTTCTTC. It specifies CASSMLAGGGNEQFF.